This entry lists 30 T cell receptor beta chains sequenced from one sample in a study of cytomegalovirus exposure and HLA in healthy donors. The data were produced by immunoSEQ multiplex PCR, yet TCRdb's version contains in-frame clones alone and is incomplete. The sample carries under 200,000 clones, about 96% recorded once. The sequenced material came from PBMCs. The receptors derive from a woman aged 18-30 years in good health and CMV-seronegative.

The CDR3 DNA reads as TGTGCCAGCTCACCGTTAGCGTCTGAAAAACTGTTTTTT. Its translation is CASSPLASEKLFF. V usage is TRBV18 and J usage is TRBJ1-4; D is undetermined. V lost 3 bases, J lost 7 bases, and 9 bases lay in between. The CDR3 contains 13 residues. Germline CDR1 KGHSH, CDR2 LQKENI.

The V and J genes are TRBV2 and TRBJ2-6; 9 nucleotides agree with TRBD2. V trimming: 4 bases; J trimming: 2 bases; junction bases outside the gene matches: 6. CDR1 and CDR2 (germline): SNHLY, FYNNEI. The CDR3 length is 17 residues. The CDR3, as DNA: TGTGCCAGCAGTGTAGAGACTAGCGGAGCTGGGGCCAACGTCCTGACTTTC. Translation gives CASSVETSGAGANVLTF.

In regard to this clone: The same CDR3 arises from other DNA sequences in this sample as well. The chain couples TRBV18 to TRBJ1-1; TRBD1 is a possible D gene (5 bases). V lost 2 bases and J 1 base, leaving 5 bases between the germline ends. The CDR3 length is 13 residues. Germline CDR1 KGHSH, CDR2 LQKENI. CDR3: CASSPGQNTEAFF. In DNA, the CDR3 is TGTGCCAGCTCACCAGGACAGAACACTGAAGCTTTCTTT.

The chain joins TRBV2 to TRBJ2-7; D unclear. There are 14 residues in the CDR3. Germline lookup yields CDR1 SNHLY and CDR2 FYNNEI. V was cut by 6 bases and J by 7 bases, with 19 bases left in between. The CDR3: CASRIRIDNGEQYF. CDR3 bases: TGTGCCAGCAGGATAAGAATAGACAATGGGGAGCAGTACTTC. Full variable domain (remainder filled in from reference TRBV2 and TRBJ2-7): EPEVTQTPSHQVTQMGQEVILRCVPISNHLYFYWYRQILGQKVEFLVSFYNNEISEKSEIFDDQFSVERPDGSNFTLKIRSTKLEDSAMYFCASRIRIDNGEQYFGPGTRLTVT.

V gene TRBV11-2 combines with J gene TRBJ1-1; D perhaps matches TRBD1 (5 bases). This CDR3 comprises 14 residues. Deletions cut 6 bases from V and 5 bases from J, with 16 bases between. The germline V gene has CDR1 SGHAT and CDR2 FQNNGV. The CDR3 bases are TGTGCCAGCAGGGGGGGAGGGCTAGGGACTGAAGCTTTCTTT. Protein: CASRGGGLGTEAFF.

The CDR3 DNA reads TGTGCCAGCTTCCACAGGGATGATGAGCAGTTCTTC. It specifies CASFHRDDEQFF. The chain joins TRBV6-1 to TRBJ2-1; perhaps TRBD1 as D (6 bases). Germline V gene data show CDR1 as MNHNS and CDR2 as SASEGT. This CDR3 has 12 amino acids. V dropped 8 bases and J dropped 8 bases, with 13 bases sitting between them.

The rearrangement uses TRBV6-6 and TRBJ2-4, with 10 bases fitting TRBD2. The CDR3 loop spans 15 amino acids. V lost 2 bases to trimming and J lost 5 bases; unmatched junction nucleotides: 3. Germline V gene lookup returns CDR1 MNHNY and CDR2 SVGAGI (reference sequence). The CDR3 reads CASSYGLAGENIQYF. The DNA for the CDR3 is TGTGCCAGCAGTTACGGGCTAGCGGGGGAAAACATTCAGTACTTC.

The chain recombines TRBV7-9 with TRBJ2-1; a weak D match, TRBD2 (6 bases). The CDR3 is 13 residues long. Germline values: CDR1 SEHNR, CDR2 FQNEAQ (reference sequence). V was pared by 11 bases and J by 6 bases, with 17 bases between. CDR3 protein: CAYQEGLGNEQFF. The CDR3 nucleotides are TGTGCCTACCAGGAGGGTTTGGGCAATGAGCAGTTCTTC.

V gene TRBV5-8 combines with J gene TRBJ1-2; D is perhaps TRBD1 (5 bases). The CDR3 has 13 residues. Trimming removed 1 base at V and 14 bases at J, with 18 bases between. Germline V gene sequence: CDR1 SGHTS, CDR2 YDEGEE. This CDR3 reads CASSLWDGGERTF. As DNA, the CDR3 is TGTGCCAGCAGCTTGTGGGACGGAGGGGAAAGGACCTTC.

This rearrangement joins TRBV6-5 to TRBJ1-2; TRBD1 might be the D (6 bases). The germline V gene encodes CDR1 MNHEY and CDR2 SVGAGI. Trimming pared 4 bases from V and 3 bases from J, leaving 12 bases between. The CDR3 extends over 14 amino acids. CDR3 nucleotides: TGTGCCAGCAGTTCACAGGGAATTGACTATGGCTACACCTTC. The encoded protein is CASSSQGIDYGYTF.

This clone was observed a single time. The DNA for the CDR3 is TGCAGCGTCCAGTCAGATCCCAGTTTAGAGCAGTACTTC. It encodes CSVQSDPSLEQYF. The rearrangement uses TRBV29-1 and TRBJ2-7; no clear D. Trimming cost V 6 bases and J 7 bases, with 19 bases left between them. Per germline, CDR1 SQVTM and CDR2 ANQGSEA. CDR3 length equals 13 residues.

This chain links TRBV5-1 with TRBJ2-3; 12 positions agree with TRBD2. Germline CDR1 and CDR2: SGHRS and YFSETQ. The CDR3 extends over 20 amino acids. The junction had 15 bases not matched to a gene; V was cut back by 3 bases and J by 1 base. CDR3 in amino acids: CASSSRYGLAGPRGTDTQYF. In DNA form, the CDR3 reads TGCGCCAGCAGCTCGCGCTACGGACTAGCGGGGCCTAGAGGCACAGATACGCAGTATTTT.

This clone showed up just once. V and J are TRBV18 and TRBJ2-6; a weak D match, TRBD1 (5 bases). Per germline, CDR1 KGHSH and CDR2 LQKENI. This CDR3 spans 15 amino acids. V gave up 3 bases and J gave up 0 bases, with 6 bases separating them. CDR3 coding DNA: TGTGCCAGCTCACCTCAGGGCTCTGGGGCCAACGTCCTGACTTTC. It translates to CASSPQGSGANVLTF.

The genes are TRBV25-1 and TRBJ1-5, with 7 nucleotides matching TRBD1. This CDR3 region has 13 residues. Losses at the gene ends were 6 bases for V and 6 bases for J; bases not matched to a gene: 5. Germline V gene sequence: CDR1 MGHDK, CDR2 SYGVNS. CDR3 residues: CASRGGSGQPQHF. The CDR3 bases are TGTGCCAGCAGAGGGGGCTCGGGTCAGCCCCAGCATTTT.

The V gene is TRBV4-2, the J gene TRBJ2-5, with a possible D match to TRBD2 (5 bases). CDR1 is LGHNA and CDR2 is YNFKEQ in the germline V gene. The V and J ends lost 4 bases and 0 bases respectively, with 12 bases between them. The CDR3 length is 15 residues. This CDR3 reads CASSLRWRDQETQYF. CDR3 sequence (DNA): TGTGCCAGCAGCCTTCGGTGGCGGGACCAAGAGACCCAGTACTTC.

The gene calls are TRBV4-2 and TRBJ2-5; TRBD2 aligns across 7 bases. Germline CDR1 LGHNA, CDR2 YNFKEQ. The CDR3 is made up of 16 amino acids. V gave up 0 bases and J gave up 7 bases; unmatched junction bases: 11. DNA of the CDR3: TGTGCCAGCAGCCAAGATCACCGGGGGGTCGAGGGGACCCAGTACTTC. Protein: CASSQDHRGVEGTQYF.

The genes are TRBV7-2 and TRBJ2-3, with D possibly matching TRBD2 (6 bases). V was cut by 0 bases and J by 4 bases, with 8 bases left in between. The germline CDR1 and CDR2 sequences are SGHTA and FQGNSA. This CDR3 spans 14 amino acids. CDR3 protein: CASSLAGGADTQYF. CDR3 DNA sequence: TGTGCCAGCAGCTTAGCGGGAGGAGCAGATACGCAGTATTTT.

This clone was seen just once. The J gene is TRBJ1-5, the V gene TRBV18; perhaps TRBD1 as D (5 bases). This CDR3 has 13 amino acids. V gave up 2 bases and J gave up 8 bases, with 10 bases separating them. The germline gives CDR1 KGHSH, CDR2 LQKENI. The CDR3: CASSPVRDEPQHF. CDR3 coding DNA: TGTGCCAGCTCACCAGTCAGGGATGAGCCCCAGCATTTT.

The chain is built from TRBV5-4 and TRBJ2-1; tentatively, D is TRBD2 (5 bases). The CDR3 spans 15 residues. CDR1 and CDR2 (germline): SGHNT, YYREEE (reference sequence). V shed 0 bases and J shed 1 base, with 8 bases lying between them. The CDR3 DNA sequence: TGTGCCAGCAGCTTGGAACTAGATTCCTACAATGAGCAGTTCTTC. It encodes CASSLELDSYNEQFF.

This rearrangement joins TRBV18 to TRBJ2-7; 9 bases match TRBD1. V lost 3 bases, J lost 7 bases, and 7 bases stayed unmatched. CDR1 and CDR2 (germline): KGHSH, LQKENI. This CDR3 contains 14 residues. The CDR3 DNA reads as TGTGCCAGCTCACCGGACAGGGGACCTTGGGAGCAGTACTTC. Its translation is CASSPDRGPWEQYF. The full variable domain, its missing parts supplied by reference TRBV18 and TRBJ2-7, is NAGVMQNPRHLVRRRGQEARLRCSPMKGHSHVYWYRQLPEEGLKFMVYLQKENIIDESGMPKERFSAEFPKEGPSILRIQQVVRGDSAAYFCASSPDRGPWEQYFGPGTRLTVT.

V and J are TRBV15 and TRBJ1-3, with D perhaps TRBD1 (6 bases). Trimming took 1 base from V and 2 from J, leaving 18 bases between them. Germline V gene data show CDR1 as LNHNV and CDR2 as YYDKDF (reference sequence). The CDR3 has 18 amino acids. CDR3 loop: CATSRGLDPGTPGNTIYF. CDR3 bases: TGTGCCACCAGCAGAGGTCTAGATCCCGGGACACCTGGAAACACCATATATTTT.

The chain employs TRBV7-3 and TRBJ2-2, with D maybe TRBD2 (5 bases). Germline loops: CDR1 SGHTA, CDR2 FQGTGA. The CDR3 is 13 amino acids. Trimming shortened V by 4 bases and J by 5 bases, and 8 bases separated the two germline ends. CDR3 loop: CASSSEGTGELFF. CDR3 sequence (DNA): TGTGCCAGCAGCTCTGAGGGTACCGGGGAGCTGTTTTTT.

J is TRBJ2-2 and V is TRBV4-2; 8 bases are shared with TRBD1. CDR1 is LGHNA, CDR2 YNFKEQ, per germline. The CDR3 is made up of 16 amino acids. Trimming cost V 0 bases and J 1 base; bases outside gene matches: 1. The CDR3 sequence: CASSQEGTGNTGELFF. The CDR3 DNA sequence: TGTGCCAGCAGCCAAGAAGGGACAGGGAACACCGGGGAGCTGTTTTTT.

This chain joins TRBV2 and TRBJ2-5; TRBD1 is a possible D gene (7 bases). The V end lost 3 bases, the J end lost 1 base, and 15 bases lay between the germline ends. CDR1 is SNHLY and CDR2 is FYNNEI in the germline V gene. This CDR3 has 16 residues. In DNA form, the CDR3 reads TGTGCCAGCAGTGACATTCTCCAGGGGGGCCAAGAGACCCAGTACTTC. The encoded protein is CASSDILQGGQETQYF.

The chain uses TRBV7-2 and TRBJ2-2; 7 nucleotides align to TRBD2. In germline, CDR1 is SGHTA, CDR2 FQGNSA. This CDR3 comprises 14 residues. Trimming took 6 bases from V and 0 from J; bases not matched to a gene: 1. CDR3 in amino acids: CASRRGANTGELFF. CDR3 bases: TGTGCCAGCAGACGGGGGGCGAACACCGGGGAGCTGTTTTTT.

This clone was counted once. The chain is built from TRBV7-6 and TRBJ1-2, with D perhaps TRBD1 (6 bases). The germline V gene has CDR1 SGHVS and CDR2 FNYEAQ. The CDR3 extends over 16 amino acids. Trimming removed 1 base from V and 7 bases from J, with 19 bases in between. This CDR3 reads CASSLEATGTISGYTF. CDR3 nucleotide sequence: TGTGCCAGCAGCTTAGAGGCCACCGGGACAATTAGTGGCTACACCTTC.

This sequence joins TRBV6-1 and TRBJ2-2, with 8 bases lining up with TRBD2. Unmatched junction bases numbered 3, after V lost 8 bases and J lost 1 base. The CDR3 sequence is 14 residues long. Germline CDR1 MNHNS, CDR2 SASEGT. The CDR3 sequence is CASGSGGNTGELFF. CDR3 DNA: TGTGCCAGCGGGAGCGGGGGGAACACCGGGGAGCTGTTTTTT.

V gene TRBV6-1 combines with J gene TRBJ2-3; perhaps TRBD1 as D (7 bases). Trimming stripped 5 bases from V and 10 bases from J, with 13 bases between. Germline V gene data show CDR1 as MNHNS and CDR2 as SASEGT. CDR3 length: 12 residues. The CDR3 sequence is CASSTQGGSQYF. In DNA form, the CDR3 reads TGTGCCAGCAGTACCCAGGGGGGATCGCAGTATTTT.

The sample holds a few counts of this clone. No DNA is shown, since the ends of the CDR3 on it are uncertain; the CDR3 is the one TCRdb lists. The chain has TRBV7-5 and TRBJ2-7; TRBD2 was called by the table and not checked on the DNA. TRBV7-5 is deemed a pseudogene. Termini included, the CDR3 measures 19 amino acids. The CDR3 region is CARSLVPVASGTPAYEQYF.

The rearrangement joins TRBV4-1 to TRBJ2-3, with TRBD1 identical over 9 bases. The germline V gene has CDR1 MGHRA and CDR2 YSYEKL. The CDR3 runs 17 residues. Unmatched junction bases numbered 14, after V lost 1 base and J lost 9 bases. CDR3 in DNA: TGCGCCAGCAGCCAAGGAACCCGGGACAGGGATATTTACACGCAGTATTTT. It specifies CASSQGTRDRDIYTQYF.